This TCR beta chain derives from a study of T cells in Graves' hyperthyroidism and ophthalmopathy. The CDR3 regions of TCR beta were amplified from RNA transcripts. The primer set for the first-round RT-PCR of the TCR CDR3 was HTBI. From the multiplex PCR reads, TCRdb called clonotypes with MiXCR, one entry per CDR3 protein. The top ten clones hold around 7.8% of a sample with approximately 560,000 distinct CDR3 sequences, more than 15% of them seen once. The V end was cut by 4 bases, the J end by 5 bases, with 12 bases between. In germline, CDR1 is SGHRS, CDR2 YFSETQ. This CDR3 comprises 13 residues. Whole-study results and caveats: The authors' 13 V-J model separated ophthalmopathy from stable hyperthyroidism. Most expanded thyroid clonotypes above 0.001 recurred in blood.

Researchers defined stable Graves' hyperthyroidism as no ophthalmopathy progression within 18 months. Patients aged 18 to 65 with hyperthyroidism were newly diagnosed, with duration under 2 months. Many counts were recorded for this clonotype. Its specificity is unknown. V is TRBV5-1 and J is TRBJ2-5; D gene ambiguous. This clonotype was obtained from a woman between 25 and 40 years old with Graves' hyperthyroidism. The sequenced material came from blood. CDR3 loop: CASSLMLWETQYF. CDR3 bases: TGCGCCAGCAGCCTGATGCTATGGGAGACCCAGTACTTC.